This TCR beta chain emerged from a study of blood T cell repertoires in COVID-19. It was during active infection that Seattle patients were enrolled and then longitudinally followed. Germline CDR1 and CDR2: SGHTA and FQGTGA. V shed 2 bases and J 3 bases; nucleotides not matched to a gene: 8. The CDR3 is 17 residues long. Per the authors' pipeline: The authors estimated nucleated cell counts from reference gene primer amplification. Data came from immunoSEQ multiplex PCR; TCRdb stores just in-frame clones and leaves some out. For V, J and clone size, that table is used; D and trimming come from the DNA. The sample records 150,000 to 200,000 clones, approximately 92% being singletons.

The clonotype originates from a man aged 25 to 45 with COVID-19, enrolled during active disease. V and J are TRBV7-3 and TRBJ2-3; TRBD1 matches 10 bases. The sequencing sample was made of peripheral blood. The CDR3 loop is CASSLGPRDRGTDTQYF. CDR3 in DNA: TGTGCCAGCAGCTTAGGACCCCGGGACAGGGGAACAGATACGCAGTATTTT.